Presented here are 21 T cell receptor beta chains from one specimen sequenced in a study of blood T cell repertoires in COVID-19. Data came from immunoSEQ multiplex PCR; TCRdb stores just in-frame clones and leaves some out. Altogether around 400,000 clones are present, about 89% being singletons, with the ten largest covering approximately 2.4%. Sequencing was carried out using peripheral blood. All receptors come from a woman aged 55-69 years with COVID-19, enrolled during active disease.

The CDR3 nucleotides read TGCGCCAGCAGCTATGGGACAGGGGGCGCGAGGAACTATGGCTACACCTTC. The encoded protein is CASSYGTGGARNYGYTF. The rearrangement joins TRBV5-1 to TRBJ1-2, with 12 positions matching TRBD1. V lost 3 bases to trimming and J lost 2 bases; unmatched junction nucleotides: 8. CDR3 size: 17 residues. CDR1 and CDR2 from the germline V gene are SGHRS and YFSETQ.

This chain uses TRBV6-2 or TRBV6-3 with TRBJ2-7; 11 nucleotides match TRBD2. The CDR3 extends over 20 amino acids. CDR1 MNHEY and CDR2 SVGEGT come from the germline V gene. The trim removed 2 bases at V and 3 bases at J, leaving 18 bases unmatched. CDR3: CASSYQPISNSGGARYEQYF. In DNA, the CDR3 is TGTGCCAGCAGTTACCAACCCATCTCTAATAGCGGGGGGGCTCGCTACGAGCAGTACTTC.

The chain uses TRBV18 and TRBJ1-5; D unresolved. Trimming left V 2 bases short and J 9 bases short, with 17 bases between. CDR3 length: 15 residues. Looked up from germline, CDR1 is KGHSH and CDR2 is LQKENI. CDR3 in amino acids: CASSPSSNSGMPQHF. The CDR3 DNA reads as TGTGCCAGCTCACCATCCTCAAATTCGGGAATGCCCCAGCATTTT.

The chain combines TRBV5-1 with TRBJ1-2, with 8 bases identical to TRBD1. CDR1 SGHRS and CDR2 YFSETQ come from the germline V gene. The junction had 9 bases not matched to a gene; V was cut back by 4 bases and J by 4 bases. The CDR3 covers 15 residues. The CDR3 spells CASSIGGQGRYGYTF. The CDR3 DNA reads TGCGCCAGCAGCATCGGTGGACAGGGACGCTATGGCTACACCTTC.

The V gene is TRBV24-1, the J gene TRBJ2-5; 9 nucleotides align to TRBD1. V shed 4 bases, J shed 5 bases, and the junction held 7 bases outside the gene matches. Per the germline V gene, CDR1 is KGHDR and CDR2 is SFDVKD. The CDR3 sequence is 15 residues long. The CDR3 coding sequence is TGTGCCACCAGTGAGACCGGGACAGGGCAGGAGACCCAGTACTTC. This gives the protein CATSETGTGQETQYF.

Of note for this clone: The sample holds other DNA sequences that translate to the same CDR3. The chain joins TRBV5-1 to TRBJ1-2; the D is unclear. The CDR3 length is 13 residues. The V gene's germline CDR1 is SGHRS and CDR2 YFSETQ. Trimming removed 4 bases at V and 1 base at J, with 8 bases between. CDR3 sequence reads: CASSPGNNYGYTF. The CDR3 bases are TGCGCCAGCAGCCCGGGGAATAACTATGGCTACACCTTC.

The chain combines TRBV6-4 with TRBJ2-7; 7 bases agree with TRBD1. With 3 bases clipped from V and 6 bases from J, the junction kept 5 bases outside the gene matches. CDR3 length equals 13 residues. Germline CDR1 and CDR2: MRHNA and SNTAGT. CDR3 nucleotides: TGTGCCAGCAGTGATTCCCGACAGGGCGAGCAGTACTTC. The encoded protein is CASSDSRQGEQYF.

This clone was seen a single time. The rearrangement links TRBV21-1 to TRBJ1-3; the D call TRBD1 from the table was never checked on the DNA. TRBV21-1 is designated a pseudogene. This CDR3 is 20 amino acids long. The CDR3 loop reads CASSNHYTGTSCLGGNTIYF. In DNA, the CDR3 is TGTGCCAGCAGCAACCACTATACAGGGACAAGCTGTCTAGGGGGAAACACCATATATTTT.

The chain links TRBV2 to TRBJ2-7, with D tentatively TRBD1 (6 bases). Germline CDR1 and CDR2: SNHLY and FYNNEI. The CDR3 loop spans 12 amino acids. Trimming took off 5 bases at V and 6 bases at J, with 11 bases between the two ends. The CDR3 here is CASSHREGEQYF. DNA for the CDR3: TGTGCCAGCAGTCACAGGGAAGGCGAGCAGTACTTC.

The chain joins TRBV7-3 to TRBJ2-2, with unresolved D. The CDR3 is 13 amino acids. The V end was cut by 3 bases, the J end by 8 bases, with 10 bases between. The germline gives CDR1 SGHTA, CDR2 FQGTGA. CDR3 nucleotides: TGTGCCAGCAGCTTCAGTCCTTTAGGGGAGCTGTTTTTT. Residues: CASSFSPLGELFF.

This chain links TRBV2 with TRBJ1-1; D gene uncertain. The CDR3 extends over 13 amino acids. The V gene lost 6 bases and the J gene lost 4 bases, with 12 bases spanning the gap. The germline gives CDR1 SNHLY, CDR2 FYNNEI. The CDR3: CASRAEAGTEAFF. CDR3 nucleotide sequence: TGTGCCAGCAGGGCGGAGGCGGGCACTGAAGCTTTCTTT.

The chain couples TRBV6-5 to TRBJ2-1; 10 positions agree with TRBD1. The germline V gene encodes CDR1 MNHEY and CDR2 SVGAGI. The CDR3 length is 15 residues. J lost 7 bases, V lost 6 bases, and 9 bases had no gene match. DNA for the CDR3: TGTGCCAGCAGACTGGGACAGGGGAAGATTAATGAGCAGTTCTTC. It encodes CASRLGQGKINEQFF.

The chain recombines TRBV5-5 with TRBJ1-1, with D maybe TRBD1 (5 bases). The CDR3 totals 15 residues. Germline loops: CDR1 SGHKS, CDR2 YYEKEE (reference sequence). V was shortened by 4 bases and J by 4 bases, with 17 bases between the two germline ends. The CDR3 protein is CASSRGGPMRTEAFF. The CDR3 DNA reads TGTGCCAGCAGCCGCGGGGGACCCATGCGCACTGAAGCTTTCTTT.

The chain links TRBV4-2 to TRBJ2-4, with D perhaps TRBD1 (5 bases). CDR1 is LGHNA and CDR2 is YNFKEQ in the germline V gene. V lost 1 base, J lost 7 bases, and 14 bases lay in between. The CDR3 spans 15 residues. This CDR3 is CASSQGQGVGNIQYF. In DNA form, the CDR3 reads TGTGCCAGCAGCCAAGGGCAAGGGGTCGGGAACATTCAGTACTTC.

The chain has TRBV28 and TRBJ2-7; 10 bases map to TRBD1. CDR1 is MDHEN and CDR2 is SYDVKM in the germline V gene. CDR3 size: 15 residues. V dropped 6 bases and J dropped 5; count of bases not matched to a gene: 10. The CDR3 loop reads CASRSTGGRIDEQYF. The CDR3, as DNA: TGTGCCAGCAGATCGACAGGGGGCAGAATCGACGAGCAGTACTTC.

The chain is built from TRBV5-1 and TRBJ2-7, with TRBD1 matching over 11 bases. In germline, CDR1 is SGHRS, CDR2 YFSETQ. The CDR3 is 14 residues long. V was clipped by 0 bases and J by 5 bases; unmatched bases: 1. Written as DNA, the CDR3 is TGCGCCAGCAGCTTGGGGACAGGGGGCGACGAGCAGTACTTC. Its protein is CASSLGTGGDEQYF. Based on the CDR3 plus reference TRBV5-1 and TRBJ2-7, the full variable domain is KAGVTQTPRYLIKTRGQQVTLSCSPISGHRSVSWYQQTPGQGLQFLFEYFSETQRNKGNFPGRFSGRQFSNSRSEMNVSTLELGDSALYLCASSLGTGGDEQYFGPGTRLTVT.

The gene calls are TRBV20-1 and TRBJ1-1; 7 nucleotides align to TRBD1. The CDR3 loop spans 11 amino acids. Germline V gene lookup returns CDR1 DFQATT and CDR2 SNEGSKA (reference sequence). Trimming at V came to 6 bases and at J to 6 bases, leaving 4 bases not matched to a gene. The chain's CDR3 is CSANRGAEAFF. The CDR3 DNA follows: TGCAGTGCCAACAGGGGAGCTGAAGCTTTCTTT.

The rearrangement uses TRBV6-5 and TRBJ1-4; D perhaps matches TRBD1 (6 bases). Germline assignment: CDR1 MNHEY and CDR2 SVGAGI. Trimming left V 0 bases short and J 7 bases short, with 12 bases between. The CDR3 loop spans 15 amino acids. The CDR3 here is CASSYSGARGEKLFF. The DNA of the CDR3 is TGTGCCAGCAGTTACTCGGGGGCCCGAGGTGAAAAACTGTTTTTT.

The rearrangement uses TRBV27 and TRBJ2-7, with 8 bases aligning to TRBD2. After removal of 2 bases from V and 3 bases from J, the junction contained 6 bases not matched to a gene. The CDR3 totals 15 residues. Per the germline V gene, CDR1 is MNHEY and CDR2 is SMNVEV (reference sequence). CDR3 DNA: TGTGCCAGCAGTTTAGCGGGCGGGGGGTTCTACGAGCAGTACTTC. This gives the protein CASSLAGGGFYEQYF.

This clone was seen only once. The gene calls are TRBV14 and TRBJ2-4; D may be TRBD1 (6 bases). In germline, CDR1 is SGHDN, CDR2 FVKESK. Trimming took 0 bases from V and 3 from J, leaving 12 bases between them. The CDR3 contains 16 residues. Here the CDR3 reads CASSQEQGFGKNIQYF. The DNA of the CDR3 is TGTGCCAGCAGCCAAGAACAGGGTTTTGGCAAAAACATTCAGTACTTC.

The chain combines TRBV9 with TRBJ2-5, with TRBD1 matching over 10 bases. Germline CDR1 and CDR2: SGDLS and YYNGEE. There are 15 residues in the CDR3. J lost 4 bases, V lost 3 bases, and 6 bases had no gene match. CDR3 protein: CASSAGQGVIETQYF. CDR3 DNA sequence: TGTGCCAGCAGCGCCGGACAGGGGGTGATAGAGACCCAGTACTTC.